A selection of T cell receptor beta chains follows, all from one sample in a study of cytomegalovirus exposure and HLA in healthy donors. Profiling relied on immunoSEQ multiplex PCR, and the TCRdb table lists in-frame clones only, not all of them. This sample yields roughly 130,000 clones, of which 73% are seen a single time; less than 2.5% belongs to the top ten. Specimen: PBMCs. These receptor sequences come from a woman between 40 and 50 years old in good health and CMV-seropositive. Both conserved end residues are part of each CDR3. Fields, in order: J gene, D gene, V gene, clone size, CDR3 protein, CDR3 DNA. The D gene is left open where the match is weak. Clone size is shown for a subset of rows, as once, few, many or a class of expanded clone.

J gene: TRBJ1-1; D gene: TRBD1; V gene: TRBV6-6; clone size: -; CDR3 protein: CASRRDRGGEAFF; CDR3 DNA: TGTGCCAGCAGGCGGGACAGGGGAGGTGAAGCTTTCTTT
J gene: TRBJ1-2; D gene: -; V gene: TRBV28; clone size: -; CDR3 protein: CASNTDRRNYGYTF; CDR3 DNA: TGTGCCAGCAACACCGACAGGAGAAACTATGGCTACACCTTC
J gene: TRBJ1-2; D gene: -; V gene: TRBV4-1; clone size: -; CDR3 protein: CASSQNHRDYGYTF; CDR3 DNA: TGCGCCAGCAGCCAGAACCACAGGGACTATGGCTACACCTTC
J gene: TRBJ1-5; D gene: TRBD1; V gene: TRBV6-5; clone size: few; CDR3 protein: CASSLGQGASQPQHF; CDR3 DNA: TGTGCCAGCAGTTTGGGACAGGGGGCTAGTCAGCCCCAGCATTTT
J gene: TRBJ2-3; D gene: -; V gene: TRBV6-4; clone size: -; CDR3 protein: CASSDSPGEGTDTQYF; CDR3 DNA: TGTGCCAGCAGTGACTCACCGGGGGAGGGCACAGATACGCAGTATTTT
J gene: TRBJ1-1; D gene: TRBD1; V gene: TRBV9; clone size: -; CDR3 protein: CASSARGTGTEAFF; CDR3 DNA: TGTGCCAGCAGCGCGAGGGGGACAGGAACTGAAGCTTTCTTT
J gene: TRBJ1-6; D gene: -; V gene: TRBV9; clone size: -; CDR3 protein: CASSPGYSPLHF; CDR3 DNA: TGTGCCAGCAGCCCGGGGTATTCACCCCTCCACTTT
J gene: TRBJ2-7; D gene: TRBD2; V gene: TRBV18; clone size: -; CDR3 protein: CASSPSGGVYEQYF; CDR3 DNA: TGTGCCAGCTCACCATCGGGAGGGGTGTACGAGCAGTACTTC
J gene: TRBJ2-1; D gene: TRBD2; V gene: TRBV7-9; clone size: -; CDR3 protein: CASSLGLGTYNEQFF; CDR3 DNA: TGTGCCAGCAGCCTTGGACTAGGTACCTACAATGAGCAGTTCTTC
J gene: TRBJ1-4; D gene: -; V gene: TRBV14; clone size: few; CDR3 protein: CASSLGRGGNEKLFF; CDR3 DNA: TGTGCCAGCAGCCTGGGAAGGGGTGGTAATGAAAAACTGTTTTTT
J gene: TRBJ1-4; D gene: -; V gene: TRBV30; clone size: once; CDR3 protein: CAWSVGGSYNEKLFF; CDR3 DNA: TGTGCCTGGAGTGTTGGCGGTAGCTATAATGAAAAACTGTTTTTT
J gene: TRBJ2-5; D gene: -; V gene: TRBV10-3; clone size: once; CDR3 protein: CAISVSSLLETQYF; CDR3 DNA: TGTGCCATCAGTGTGTCATCTCTACTCGAGACCCAGTACTTC
J gene: TRBJ1-6; D gene: -; V gene: TRBV7-9; clone size: -; CDR3 protein: CASSSGHPLHF; CDR3 DNA: TGTGCCAGCAGTTCAGGGCATCCCCTCCACTTT
J gene: TRBJ1-5; D gene: TRBD1; V gene: TRBV7-9; clone size: -; CDR3 protein: CASSHKEGASQHF; CDR3 DNA: TGTGCCAGCAGCCATAAAGAGGGGGCATCCCAGCATTTT
J gene: TRBJ1-3; D gene: -; V gene: TRBV19; clone size: -; CDR3 protein: CASSREPGNTIYF; CDR3 DNA: TGTGCCAGTAGTCGAGAGCCTGGAAACACCATATATTTT
J gene: TRBJ1-2; D gene: -; V gene: TRBV7-2; clone size: once; CDR3 protein: CASSFSTGTSNYGYTF; CDR3 DNA: TGTGCCAGCAGCTTCTCGACCGGGACAAGCAACTATGGCTACACCTTC